The entry below describes one T cell receptor (beta chain). Uncontrolled infection, other autoimmune disease, pregnancy or lactation barred patients from enrollment. Orbital computed tomography and thyroid ultrasound, together with serum TRAb and thyroxine and clinical symptoms, were used for diagnoses. The authors obtained PBMCs from 9 to 10 ml of fresh peripheral blood. Germline CDR1 is ENHRY and CDR2 is SYGVKD. The CDR3 is 15 residues long. V lost 5 bases, J lost 12 bases, and 25 bases lay in between. The sample belongs to a study of T cells in Graves' hyperthyroidism and ophthalmopathy. The investigators amplified TCR beta CDR3 regions from RNA transcripts. When the TCR CDR3 underwent first-round RT-PCR, the HTBI primer set was used. TCRdb independently ran MiXCR on the multiplex PCR reads; one entry per CDR3 protein. The sample yields nearly 750,000 distinct CDR3 sequences, 30% to 40% seen once.

This chain connects TRBV10-3 to TRBJ1-2, with D unresolved. The receptor was isolated from a woman in her thirties or forties with Graves' hyperthyroidism. Sequenced input: blood. The CDR3 DNA is TGTGCCATCAGTTCGATAGTCGTGGGGAGAGGAGGGCACACCTTC. Translated: CAISSIVVGRGGHTF.